The 4 T cell receptor beta chains in this list originate from one sample, sequenced in a study of blood T cell repertoires in COVID-19. The assay was immunoSEQ multiplex PCR, and TCRdb's table has in-frame clones only and misses some. The sample yields 130,000 or so clones, over 80% seen once. Material for sequencing was peripheral blood. These receptor sequences come from a human donor in a cohort sampled during active COVID-19.

The chain is built from TRBV2 and TRBJ1-5; D is perhaps TRBD1 (5 bases). Germline V gene lookup returns CDR1 SNHLY and CDR2 FYNNEI. The V end was cut by 5 bases, the J end by 4 bases, with 15 bases between. The CDR3 totals 15 residues. The CDR3 region is CASSPIGARNQPQHF. CDR3 coding DNA: TGTGCCAGCAGTCCCATAGGGGCGCGGAATCAGCCCCAGCATTTT. Using reference TRBV2 and TRBJ1-5 for the parts outside the CDR3, the full variable domain is EPEVTQTPSHQVTQMGQEVILRCVPISNHLYFYWYRQILGQKVEFLVSFYNNEISEKSEIFDDQFSVERPDGSNFTLKIRSTKLEDSAMYFCASSPIGARNQPQHFGDGTRLSIL.

The chain recombines TRBV28 with TRBJ2-1, with TRBD1 matching 8 bases. The CDR3 spans 14 residues. The germline V gene encodes CDR1 MDHEN and CDR2 SYDVKM. J lost 4 bases, V lost 3 bases, and 2 bases had no gene match. The CDR3 DNA reads TGTGCCAGCAGTTTGGGACAGGTATACAATGAGCAGTTCTTC. It is translated as CASSLGQVYNEQFF.

This rearrangement joins TRBV5-1 to TRBJ2-3, with D unresolved. Trimming removed 4 bases from V and 2 bases from J, with 14 bases in between. Germline CDR1 and CDR2: SGHRS and YFSETQ. The CDR3 has 15 residues. The CDR3 nucleotides read TGCGCCAGCAGCCCGCTGCGAGGAGCCACAGATACGCAGTATTTT. It codes for CASSPLRGATDTQYF. The variable domain in full, completed from reference TRBV5-1 and TRBJ2-3, reads KAGVTQTPRYLIKTRGQQVTLSCSPISGHRSVSWYQQTPGQGLQFLFEYFSETQRNKGNFPGRFSGRQFSNSRSEMNVSTLELGDSALYLCASSPLRGATDTQYFGPGTRLTVL.

The V gene is TRBV21-1, the J gene TRBJ2-5; the DNA was not used to check the table's D call, TRBD2. TRBV21-1 is tagged as a pseudogene. The CDR3 has 19 residues. CDR3 bases: TGTGCCAGCAGCAAAGGGGCCGGGGAGCGGGGGGATCAAACGGAGACCCAGTACTTC. Its protein is CASSKGAGERGDQTETQYF.